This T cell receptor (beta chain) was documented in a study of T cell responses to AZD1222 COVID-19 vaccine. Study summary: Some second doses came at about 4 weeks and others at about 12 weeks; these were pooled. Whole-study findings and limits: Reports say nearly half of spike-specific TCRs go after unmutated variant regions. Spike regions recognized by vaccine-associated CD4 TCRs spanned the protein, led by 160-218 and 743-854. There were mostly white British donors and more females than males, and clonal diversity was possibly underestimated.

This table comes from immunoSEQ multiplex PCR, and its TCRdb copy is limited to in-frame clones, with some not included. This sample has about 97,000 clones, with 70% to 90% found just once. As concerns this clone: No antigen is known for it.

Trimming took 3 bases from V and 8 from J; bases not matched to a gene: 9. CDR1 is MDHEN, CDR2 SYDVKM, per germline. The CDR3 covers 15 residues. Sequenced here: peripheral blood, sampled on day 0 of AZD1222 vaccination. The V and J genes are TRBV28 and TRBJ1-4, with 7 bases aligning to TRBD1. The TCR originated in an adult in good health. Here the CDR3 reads CASSFRGGRMEKLFF. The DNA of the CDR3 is TGTGCCAGCAGTTTCCGAGGGGGCCGAATGGAAAAACTGTTTTTT.